Presented here are 3 T cell receptor beta chains from one specimen sequenced in a study of T cells in tuberculosis. Generated by immunoSEQ multiplex PCR, the TCRdb table keeps only in-frame clones and is missing some. This table has about 43,000 clones, 95% appearing once. Sequencing was performed on PBMCs. All receptors derive from a donor aged 10 to 29 with latent tuberculosis or without tuberculosis infection.

The chain combines TRBV25-1 with TRBJ1-1, with D unresolved. Trimming left V 4 bases short and J 1 base short, with 13 bases between. The CDR3 runs 15 residues. Germline-derived CDR1 and CDR2 are MGHDK and SYGVNS. The CDR3 here is CASSASLGENTEAFF. DNA of the CDR3: TGTGCCAGCAGTGCTTCCCTGGGCGAGAACACTGAAGCTTTCTTT.

The V call is TRBV30, the J call TRBJ1-5; D gene unclear. Germline CDR1 GTSNPN, CDR2 SVGIG (reference sequence). This CDR3 is 14 amino acids long. V lost 2 bases and J 5 bases, leaving 13 bases between the germline ends. The CDR3, as DNA: TGTGCCTGGAGTCAAGGACTGTTGTATCAGCCCCAGCATTTT. Amino acids: CAWSQGLLYQPQHF.

V gene TRBV19 combines with J gene TRBJ1-3; 7 bases are a match to TRBD1. The CDR3 consists of 15 residues. CDR1 and CDR2 from the germline V gene are LNHDA and SQIVND (reference sequence). V lost 7 bases and J lost 2; bases outside the gene matches: 8. The CDR3 protein is CASIPDRLPGNTIYF. The CDR3 region has the DNA TGTGCCAGTATCCCGGACAGGCTTCCTGGAAACACCATATATTTT.